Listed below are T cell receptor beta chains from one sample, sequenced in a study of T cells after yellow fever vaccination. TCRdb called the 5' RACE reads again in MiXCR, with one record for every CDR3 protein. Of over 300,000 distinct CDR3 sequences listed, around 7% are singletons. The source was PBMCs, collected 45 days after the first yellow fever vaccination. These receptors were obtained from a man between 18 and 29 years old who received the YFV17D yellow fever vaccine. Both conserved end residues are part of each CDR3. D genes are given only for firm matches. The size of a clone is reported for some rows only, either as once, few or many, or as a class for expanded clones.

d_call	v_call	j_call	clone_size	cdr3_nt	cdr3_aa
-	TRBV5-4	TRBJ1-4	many	TGTGCCAGCAGCTTGGCAGGGGCCAATGAAAAACTGTTTTTT	CASSLAGANEKLFF
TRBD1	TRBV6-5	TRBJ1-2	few	TGTGCCAGCAGGGGGTCGGAGGGGGCAGGTGGCTACACCTTC	CASRGSEGAGGYTF
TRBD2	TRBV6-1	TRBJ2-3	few	TGTGCCAGCAGAGTTAGCGGGGGAGGCACAGATACGCAGTATTTT	CASRVSGGGTDTQYF
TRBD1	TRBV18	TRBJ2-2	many	TGTGCCAGCTCGCAAGGGACAGACACCGGGGAGCTGTTTTTT	CASSQGTDTGELFF
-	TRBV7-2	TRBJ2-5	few	TGTGCCAGCAGCTCGTGGCAAGAGACCCAGTACTTC	CASSSWQETQYF
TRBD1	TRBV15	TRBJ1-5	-	TGTGCCACCAGCAGCCTTCAGGGGGCTCCGGGTCAGCCCCAGCATTTT	CATSSLQGAPGQPQHF
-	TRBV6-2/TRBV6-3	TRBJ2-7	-	TGTGCCAGCAGTTACTCAACGGGCTTGGCATACGAGCAGTACTTC	CASSYSTGLAYEQYF
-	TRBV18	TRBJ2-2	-	TGTGCCAGCTCACCGTCCAGTAACACCGGGGAGCTGTTTTTT	CASSPSSNTGELFF
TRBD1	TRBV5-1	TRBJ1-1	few	TGCGCCAGCAGCTGGACAGGGGAAAAGAACACTGAAGCTTTCTTT	CASSWTGEKNTEAFF
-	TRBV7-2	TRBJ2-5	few	TGTGCCAGCAGCGGAGGAAGCCGGTTGCGAGAGACCCAGTACTTC	CASSGGSRLRETQYF
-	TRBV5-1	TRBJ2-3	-	TGCGCCAGCAGCCCGGAGGGGGGAGATACGCAGTATTTT	CASSPEGGDTQYF
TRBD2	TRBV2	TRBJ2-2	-	TGTGCCAGCAGAGTACGGACGGCGGGGGACACCGGGGAGCTGTTTTTT	CASRVRTAGDTGELFF
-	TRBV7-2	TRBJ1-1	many	TGTGCCAGCAGCCCGGGACTAGCAAAGAACACTGAAGCTTTCTTT	CASSPGLAKNTEAFF
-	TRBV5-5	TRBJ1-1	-	TGTGCCAGCAGCTCTACCTTCGGGTACACTGAAGCTTTCTTT	CASSSTFGYTEAFF
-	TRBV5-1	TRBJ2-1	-	TGCGCCAGCAGCTTGTACGGGCGTAGCTCCTACAATGAGCAGTTCTTC	CASSLYGRSSYNEQFF
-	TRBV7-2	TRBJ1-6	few	TGTGCCAGCAGCTCGGCGTGGGAAACGCCCCTCCACTTT	CASSSAWETPLHF
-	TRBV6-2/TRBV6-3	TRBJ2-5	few	TGTGCCAGCAATTCAGACAGTTTACGGTACCAAGAGACCCAGTACTTC	CASNSDSLRYQETQYF
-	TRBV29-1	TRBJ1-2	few	TGCAGCACGGGACACCCGCTCTCCTATGGCTACACCTTC	CSTGHPLSYGYTF
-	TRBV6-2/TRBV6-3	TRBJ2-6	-	TGTGCCAGCAGTCCTCGGGGTGGCGATGGGGCCAACGTCCTGACTTTC	CASSPRGGDGANVLTF
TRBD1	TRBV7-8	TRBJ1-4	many	TGTGCCAGCAGCTTACCCGGGACAGGGGGAACTAATGAAAAACTGTTTTTT	CASSLPGTGGTNEKLFF
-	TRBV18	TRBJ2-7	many	TGTGCCAGCAGCCCTGGGGGCTACGAGCAGTACTTC	CASSPGGYEQYF
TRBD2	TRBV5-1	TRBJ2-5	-	TGCGCCAGCAGACCTGGGGCTAGCGGGGGGGCTTGGGAGACCCAGTACTTC	CASRPGASGGAWETQYF
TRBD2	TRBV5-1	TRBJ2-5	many	TGTGCCAGCAGTTTACTAGCGGAAGAGACCCAGTACTTC	CASSLLAEETQYF
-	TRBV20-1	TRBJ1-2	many	TGCAGTGCTAGAGATAGGGGGGGGACCGTTGGCTACACCTTC	CSARDRGGTVGYTF
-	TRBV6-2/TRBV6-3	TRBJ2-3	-	TGTGCCAGCAGCGCACTTGAGGGGAATAAGGATACGCAGTATTTT	CASSALEGNKDTQYF
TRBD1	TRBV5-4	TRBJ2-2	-	TGTGCCAGCAGCTTCAGACAGGGGGACACCGGGGAGCTGTTTTTT	CASSFRQGDTGELFF
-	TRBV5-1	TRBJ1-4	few	TGCGCCAGCAGCTATGACGGATTAAATGAAAAACTGTTTTTT	CASSYDGLNEKLFF
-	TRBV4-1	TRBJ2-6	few	TGCGCCAGCAGCCCAACAGGGCGTAGTAGCTCTGGGGCCAACGTCCTGACTTTC	CASSPTGRSSSGANVLTF
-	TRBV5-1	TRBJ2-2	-	TGCGCCAGCTTAGGGGTGGCGAACACCGGGGAGCTGTTTTTT	CASLGVANTGELFF
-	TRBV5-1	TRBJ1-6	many	TGCGCCAGCAGCTGGGACGTCGGACTGAATTCACCCCTCCACTTT	CASSWDVGLNSPLHF
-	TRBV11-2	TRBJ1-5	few	TGTGCCAGCAGCGTAGGGGGGGACAATCAGCCCCAGCATTTT	CASSVGGDNQPQHF